One sample yielded the 27 T cell receptor beta chains listed below, sequenced in a study of early T cells in non-severe SARS-CoV-2 infection. TCRdb independently ran MiXCR on the 5' RACE reads; one entry per CDR3 protein. The table shows some 45,000 distinct CDR3 sequences, with approximately 4% occurring only once. Sequenced input: whole blood. These TCRs come from an adult who was a healthcare worker with PCR-confirmed SARS-CoV-2 infection or an uninfected control (not recorded which).

This clonotype came up a few times. The chain has TRBV11-2 and TRBJ2-4, with a weak D call TRBD1 (6 bases). This CDR3 contains 15 residues. The V gene's germline CDR1 is SGHAT and CDR2 FQNNGV. V gave up 4 bases and J gave up 0 bases, with 10 bases separating them. The CDR3, as DNA: TGTGCCAGCAGCTCCTCAGGGGAAGCCAAAAACATTCAGTACTTC. Amino acid sequence: CASSSSGEAKNIQYF.

This clonotype was observed at least ten times. V and J are TRBV5-1 and TRBJ2-2, with 7 positions matching TRBD1. The CDR3 loop spans 16 amino acids. Germline values: CDR1 SGHRS, CDR2 YFSETQ. J lost 6 bases, V lost 1 base, and 9 bases had no gene match. CDR3 sequence (DNA): TGCGCCAGCAGCTTGCAAGGGGGCGTGGATTCCGGGGAGCTGTTTTTT. This sequence encodes CASSLQGGVDSGELFF.

This clonotype has at least ten counts. V gene TRBV11-3 combines with J gene TRBJ1-1, with TRBD1 identical over 7 bases. From germline, CDR1 is SGHNT and CDR2 YENEEA. V shed 3 bases and J 1 base; nucleotides not matched to a gene: 2. The CDR3 loop spans 14 amino acids. CDR3 nucleotides: TGTGCCAGCAGCTTCGGACAGGCGAACACTGAAGCTTTCTTT. It encodes CASSFGQANTEAFF.

The table lists this clonotype with many counts. The chain employs TRBV30 and TRBJ2-7; TRBD1 aligns across 7 bases. The V segment lost 1 base and the J segment 1 base; nucleotides outside the gene matches: 4. This CDR3 is 14 amino acids long. Looked up from germline, CDR1 is GTSNPN and CDR2 is SVGIG (reference sequence). The CDR3 protein is CAWSAGDRSYEQYF. The CDR3 DNA reads as TGTGCCTGGAGTGCCGGGGACAGATCCTACGAGCAGTACTTC.

This clonotype was picked up many times. V and J are TRBV5-6 and TRBJ1-2; no firm D call. Germline-derived CDR1 and CDR2 are SGHDT and YYEEEE. Trimming stripped 5 bases from V and 2 bases from J, with 16 bases between. The CDR3 contains 15 residues. The CDR3 region has the DNA TGTGCCAGCAGTTGGTGGCAGGCAAAGAACTATGGCTACACCTTC. Amino acids: CASSWWQAKNYGYTF. Full variable domain (outside the CDR3, taken from reference TRBV5-6 and TRBJ1-2): DAGVTQSPTHLIKTRGQQVTLRCSPKSGHDTVSWYQQALGQGPQFIFQYYEEEERQRGNFPDRFSGHQFPNYSSELNVNALLLGDSALYLCASSWWQAKNYGYTFGSGTRLTVV.

This clonotype was seen ten or more times. The gene calls are TRBV3-1 and TRBJ2-1, with 14 bases identical to TRBD2. This CDR3 has 15 residues. Germline V gives CDR1 LGHDT, CDR2 YNNKEL (reference sequence). Trimming at V came to 2 bases and at J to 8 bases, leaving 2 bases not matched to a gene. In DNA, the CDR3 is TGTGCCAGCAGCCAAAGACTAGCGGGAGGGCATGAGCAGTTCTTC. It is translated as CASSQRLAGGHEQFF.

V usage is TRBV5-6 and J usage is TRBJ2-1; no clear D. Germline-derived CDR1 and CDR2 are SGHDT and YYEEEE. The CDR3 is 12 amino acids. V lost 4 bases, J lost 10 bases, and 12 bases lay in between. This CDR3 is CASSPAGLEQFF. The DNA of the CDR3 is TGTGCCAGCAGCCCGGCTGGATTAGAGCAGTTCTTC.

This clonotype was observed many times. The chain has TRBV7-8 and TRBJ2-3; D is unresolved. There are 15 residues in the CDR3. Germline assignment: CDR1 SGHVS and CDR2 FQNEAQ. Trimming removed 2 bases from V and 0 bases from J, with 9 bases in between. CDR3 nucleotide sequence: TGTGCCAGCAGCTTACTCTACAGTAGCACAGATACGCAGTATTTT. Encoded protein: CASSLLYSSTDTQYF.

At least ten counts were recorded for this clonotype. The J gene is TRBJ2-7, the V gene TRBV6-5; 7 bases match TRBD1. CDR3 size: 15 residues. Germline V gene sequence: CDR1 MNHEY, CDR2 SVGAGI. V lost 2 bases to trimming and J lost 4 bases; unmatched junction nucleotides: 8. CDR3 sequence reads: CASSYKGTASYEQYF. The CDR3 DNA follows: TGTGCCAGCAGTTACAAGGGGACAGCCTCATACGAGCAGTACTTC.

The V gene is TRBV19, the J gene TRBJ2-6; TRBD1 aligns across 8 bases. The CDR3 runs 17 residues. V gave up 5 bases and J gave up 0 bases; unmatched junction bases: 6. The germline V gene has CDR1 LNHDA and CDR2 SQIVND (reference sequence). CDR3 protein: CASSWGTGASGANVLTF. Here the CDR3 DNA reads TGTGCCAGTAGTTGGGGGACAGGAGCCTCTGGGGCCAACGTCCTGACTTTC.

This clonotype was found many times. This chain joins TRBV5-1 and TRBJ1-1, with a tentative D call TRBD1 (6 bases). The CDR3 runs 12 residues. Trimming cost V 5 bases and J 8 bases, with 13 bases left between them. Germline CDR1 SGHRS, CDR2 YFSETQ. This chain's CDR3 is CASRGQFGEAFF. Written as DNA, the CDR3 is TGCGCCAGCAGAGGACAGTTCGGGGAAGCTTTCTTT.

This clonotype was picked up many times. The genes are TRBV20-1 and TRBJ2-7, with 11 bases that match TRBD2. V shed 4 bases and J 0 bases; nucleotides not matched to a gene: 5. CDR1 DFQATT and CDR2 SNEGSKA come from the germline V gene (reference sequence). The CDR3 has 15 amino acids. CDR3: CSANPGLADSYEQYF. The CDR3, as DNA: TGCAGTGCTAACCCGGGACTAGCGGACTCCTACGAGCAGTACTTC.

Many counts were recorded for this clonotype. The chain links TRBV10-3 to TRBJ2-3, with D uncertain. The CDR3 is 13 amino acids. The V gene's germline CDR1 is ENHRY and CDR2 SYGVKD. V shed 4 bases and J shed 1 base, with 6 bases lying between them. The DNA for the CDR3 is TGTGCCATCAGTGTGGACGGCACAGATACGCAGTATTTT. This codes for CAISVDGTDTQYF.

With regard to this clonotype: A much larger clone sits a single nucleotide away, making a read error possible. The rearrangement uses TRBV12-3 or TRBV12-4 and TRBJ2-7, with D tentatively TRBD1 (5 bases). The CDR3 spans 12 residues. Trimming took off 6 bases at V and 3 bases at J, with 9 bases between the two ends. For the CDR3, the DNA is TGTGCCAGCAGCATGGGGCTCTACGAGCAGTACTTC. Translated: CASSMGLYEQYF.

This chain links TRBV7-8 with TRBJ2-1; D perhaps matches TRBD2 (5 bases). The CDR3 is 16 amino acids. Germline V gene data show CDR1 as SGHVS and CDR2 as FQNEAQ. Between the trimmed V and J ends, which lost 0 bases and 6 bases, there was a span of 15 bases. The CDR3 nucleotides are TGTGCCAGCAGCTTAGCCCGGAGAGGGCTTATCAATGAGCAGTTCTTC. Translation gives CASSLARRGLINEQFF. The variable domain in full, with the rest retrieved from reference TRBV7-8 and TRBJ2-1, is GAGVSQSPRYKVAKRGQDVALRCDPISGHVSLFWYQQALGQGPEFLTYFQNEAQLDKSGLPSDRFFAERPEGSVSTLKIQRTQQEDSAVYLCASSLARRGLINEQFFGPGTRLTVL.

This clonotype was counted at least ten times. This chain joins TRBV19 and TRBJ2-6; a weak D match, TRBD2 (6 bases). The CDR3 has 19 residues. From germline, CDR1 is LNHDA and CDR2 SQIVND (reference sequence). V shed 1 base and J shed 0 bases, with 16 bases lying between them. The CDR3 sequence: CASSIGLAGYSSGANVLTF. The CDR3 DNA sequence: TGTGCCAGTAGTATAGGGCTGGCGGGATACAGCTCTGGGGCCAACGTCCTGACTTTC. Based on the CDR3 plus reference TRBV19 and TRBJ2-6, the full variable domain is DGGITQSPKYLFRKEGQNVTLSCEQNLNHDAMYWYRQDPGQGLRLIYYSQIVNDFQKGDIAEGYSVSREKKESFPLTVTSAQKNPTAFYLCASSIGLAGYSSGANVLTFGAGSRLTVL.

The chain employs TRBV10-3 and TRBJ1-5; D not resolved. The CDR3 totals 15 residues. V lost 0 bases and J 3 bases, leaving 9 bases between the germline ends. In germline, CDR1 is ENHRY, CDR2 SYGVKD. CDR3 DNA: TGTGCCATCAGTGAGTCCCAGGCGAACAATCAGCCCCAGCATTTT. Its translation: CAISESQANNQPQHF.

In its sample, this clonotype was seen many times. The genes are TRBV5-6 and TRBJ2-1; D is possibly TRBD1 (6 bases). The CDR3 contains 14 residues. CDR1 and CDR2 from the germline V gene are SGHDT and YYEEEE. With 4 bases removed from V and 8 bases from J, the gap between germline ends came to 16 bases. The CDR3 nucleotides are TGTGCCAGCAGCCCACCCAACAGGGCCCATGAGCAGTTCTTC. Its translation: CASSPPNRAHEQFF.

This clonotype was detected only a few times. The chain recombines TRBV21-1 with TRBJ2-1; TRBD1, the D gene given by the table, was not confirmed from the DNA. TRBV21-1 counts as a pseudogene. The CDR3 consists of 14 residues. CDR3: CASSYRDRDNEQFF. The CDR3 DNA is TGTGCCAGCAGCTACCGGGACAGAGACAATGAGCAGTTCTTC.

This clonotype was found many times. Here the CDR3 DNA reads TGTGCCAGCAGCTTGACGTCTGGGGACAACACCGGGGAGCTGTTTTTT. It is translated as CASSLTSGDNTGELFF. The chain employs TRBV5-4 and TRBJ2-2, with D tentatively TRBD1 or TRBD2 (5 bases each). The CDR3 is made up of 16 amino acids. The V end was cut by 1 base, the J end by 2 bases, with 12 bases between. In germline, CDR1 is SGHNT, CDR2 YYREEE (reference sequence).

This clonotype was counted only a few times. This sequence may be a read error, since a much larger clone differs from it by one base. The rearrangement uses TRBV12-3 or TRBV12-4 and TRBJ2-3, with 8 bases identical to TRBD1. The CDR3 is 17 amino acids. Trimming at V came to 6 bases and at J to 8 bases, leaving 19 bases not matched to a gene. CDR3 nucleotide sequence: TGTGCCAGCAGCCTGACCCGACAGGGGCCCCTCAGAGGTACGCAGTATTTT. Amino acid sequence: CASSLTRQGPLRGTQYF.

This clonotype was seen ten or more times. The J gene is TRBJ2-3, the V gene TRBV10-1; D remains ambiguous. Trimming took 3 bases from V and 5 from J, leaving 3 bases between them. Germline V lookup: CDR1 WNHNN, CDR2 SYGVQD (reference sequence). CDR3 size: 11 residues. The CDR3 reads CASSDGDTQYF. Here the CDR3 DNA reads TGCGCCAGCAGTGACGGAGATACGCAGTATTTT.

Many counts were recorded for this clonotype. This sequence joins TRBV11-2 and TRBJ2-7; TRBD1 agrees at 8 bases. V trimming: 2 bases; J trimming: 4 bases; junction bases outside the gene matches: 10. CDR3 length: 16 residues. Germline V CDR1 and CDR2: SGHAT, FQNNGV. The CDR3 here is CASSLIDATGGYEQYF. The CDR3 DNA follows: TGTGCCAGCAGCTTAATCGATGCCACAGGGGGTTACGAGCAGTACTTC. Filled out from reference TRBV11-2 and TRBJ2-7, the complete variable domain reads EAGVAQSPRYKIIEKRQSVAFWCNPISGHATLYWYQQILGQGPKLLIQFQNNGVVDDSQLPKDRFSAERLKGVDSTLKIQPAKLEDSAVYLCASSLIDATGGYEQYFGPGTRLTVT.

This clonotype turned up a few times. The V call is TRBV29-1, the J call TRBJ1-1, with D maybe TRBD1 (5 bases). Looked up from germline, CDR1 is SQVTM and CDR2 is ANQGSEA. The CDR3 spans 12 residues. V gave up 3 bases and J gave up 6 bases, with 11 bases separating them. CDR3 DNA sequence: TGCAGCGTTGACCGGGGCGCAGCTGAAGCTTTCTTT. Translating gives CSVDRGAAEAFF.

This clonotype was recorded at least ten times. The V gene is TRBV18, the J gene TRBJ1-3; D ambiguous. CDR3 length: 15 residues. Germline assignment: CDR1 KGHSH and CDR2 LQKENI. Trimming removed 3 bases from V and 4 bases from J, with 13 bases in between. The CDR3 DNA reads TGTGCCAGCTCACCTAACTCCGGCATCGGAAACACCATATATTTT. This translates into CASSPNSGIGNTIYF.

In this sample, this clonotype turned up many times. This chain connects TRBV2 to TRBJ1-5; 7 nucleotides match TRBD1. Per the germline V gene, CDR1 is SNHLY and CDR2 is FYNNEI. J was trimmed by 0 bases and V by 2 bases; bases with no gene match: 13. This CDR3 region has 19 residues. The CDR3 coding sequence is TGTGCCAGCAGTGAATTCCCTCCGGGACAGAAATATAGCAATCAGCCCCAGCATTTT. Encoded protein: CASSEFPPGQKYSNQPQHF.

This clonotype was seen at least ten times. This chain links TRBV4-2 with TRBJ1-6; D is undetermined. The CDR3 spans 15 residues. Germline-derived CDR1 and CDR2 are LGHNA and YNFKEQ. Trimming left V 0 bases short and J 10 bases short, with 13 bases between. This CDR3 reads CASSQDGNRNSPLHF. Written as DNA, the CDR3 is TGTGCCAGCAGCCAAGACGGGAATCGGAACTCACCCCTCCACTTT.